One and the same sample provided the 7 T cell receptor beta chains below, sequenced in a study of cytomegalovirus exposure and HLA in healthy donors. Primers: 60 Vbeta forward and 13 Jbeta reverse. Here immunoSEQ multiplex PCR was the method, and the copy in TCRdb shows in-frame clones only, minus some. The sample yields 70,000 to 95,000 clones, roughly three quarters seen once. The specimen was PBMCs. These receptor sequences come from a woman aged 40-49 years in good health and CMV-seropositive.

The chain uses TRBV5-1 and TRBJ1-1; no clear D. CDR1 and CDR2 from the germline V gene are SGHRS and YFSETQ. Trimming pared 4 bases from V and 8 bases from J, leaving 18 bases between. This CDR3 comprises 14 residues. For the CDR3, the DNA is TGCGCCAGCAGCCCTCTGGGCCCCGTAAAGGAAGCTTTCTTT. Amino acid sequence: CASSPLGPVKEAFF.

As regards this clone: Likely a read error: the CDR3 ends without its conserved phenylalanine or tryptophan. Because the CDR3's place on the DNA is in doubt, the DNA is left out and the CDR3 is given as listed by TCRdb. V is TRBV7-9 and J is TRBJ1-2; the table calls TRBD1, which could not be checked here. Germline V gene lookup returns CDR1 SEHNR and CDR2 FQNEAQ (reference sequence). The CDR3 length is 14 residues, termini included. CDR3 residues: CASSLGGGTTEMLS.

The V gene is TRBV7-3, the J gene TRBJ2-1, with 8 bases fitting TRBD2. Germline V CDR1 and CDR2: SGHTA, FQGTGA. The CDR3 contains 13 residues. V lost 3 bases and J lost 10; bases outside the gene matches: 5. CDR3: CASSFGTSSEQFF. DNA of the CDR3: TGTGCCAGCAGCTTCGGGACTAGTAGCGAGCAGTTCTTC. Based on the CDR3 plus reference TRBV7-3 and TRBJ2-1, the full variable domain is GAGVSQTPSNKVTEKGKYVELRCDPISGHTALYWYRQSLGQGPEFLIYFQGTGAADDSGLPNDRFFAVRPEGSVSTLKIQRTERGDSAVYLCASSFGTSSEQFFGPGTRLTVL.

The CDR3: CASRQGDFTDTQYF. In DNA, the CDR3 is TGTGCCAGTCGACAGGGGGATTTCACAGATACGCAGTATTTT. The chain carries TRBV2 and TRBJ2-3; 9 nucleotides match TRBD1. Germline lookup yields CDR1 SNHLY and CDR2 FYNNEI. Unmatched junction bases numbered 6, after V lost 9 bases and J lost 2 bases. CDR3 size: 14 residues.

The chain recombines TRBV10-1 with TRBJ2-1; 7 bases map to TRBD2. The CDR3 totals 16 residues. The ends lost 4 bases at V and 0 bases at J; junction bases unmatched: 6. The germline CDR1 and CDR2 sequences are WNHNN and SYGVQD (reference sequence). In DNA form, the CDR3 reads TGCGCCAGCAGTGCGGGGGGTGCTAGCTCCTACAATGAGCAGTTCTTC. It encodes CASSAGGASSYNEQFF.

This chain connects TRBV7-8 to TRBJ1-5, with TRBD1 as a possible D gene (6 bases). Trimming cost V 3 bases and J 9 bases, with 21 bases left between them. The germline V gene has CDR1 SGHVS and CDR2 FQNEAQ. This CDR3 contains 16 residues. The CDR3: CASSFLPGQALPPQHF. As DNA, the CDR3 is TGTGCCAGCAGCTTTCTCCCGGGACAAGCCCTGCCGCCCCAGCATTTT.

This clone was found a few times. The CDR3 sequence: CASRRRGETEAFF. CDR3 coding DNA: TGTGCCAGCAGACGTCGGGGAGAGACTGAAGCTTTCTTT. The J gene is TRBJ1-1, the V gene TRBV27; D not certain. The CDR3 is made up of 13 amino acids. V gave up 6 bases and J gave up 5 bases, with 13 bases separating them. The germline gives CDR1 MNHEY, CDR2 SMNVEV (reference sequence).